This T cell receptor (beta chain) was sequenced during a study of regulatory T cells in long-lasting Graves disease. Points from the study as a whole: Persistent disease was associated with favored TRBV28 usage and with favored use of TRBJ1-2 and TRBJ2-5.

Notes on this clonotype: Its antigen is currently unknown.

With iRepertoire HTBI primers and Arm-PCR of CDR3 regions, TCR beta libraries were built. Via MiXCR, TCRdb re-called the multiplex PCR reads, giving one row per CDR3 protein. The repertoire has about 240,000 distinct CDR3 sequences, over 20% of them found once; the top ten carry about 14%. Germline assignment: CDR1 MNHEY and CDR2 SMNVEV (reference sequence). V lost 6 bases and J lost 5, with 13 bases in between. The CDR3 totals 14 residues. Time point reported: newly diagnosed GD, antithyroid drugs for less than 3 months. RNA from PBMCs was the source of the TCR library. The sample was peripheral blood mononuclear cells (PBMCs), taken at new diagnosis, from a patient treated with antithyroid drugs. The clonotype was recovered from a female donor with Graves disease. The V and J genes are TRBV27 and TRBJ1-4; possible D gene TRBD1, 6 bases. The CDR3 protein is CASRPTGQNEKLFF. For the CDR3, the DNA is TGTGCCAGCAGGCCTACCGGACAGAATGAAAAACTGTTTTTT.